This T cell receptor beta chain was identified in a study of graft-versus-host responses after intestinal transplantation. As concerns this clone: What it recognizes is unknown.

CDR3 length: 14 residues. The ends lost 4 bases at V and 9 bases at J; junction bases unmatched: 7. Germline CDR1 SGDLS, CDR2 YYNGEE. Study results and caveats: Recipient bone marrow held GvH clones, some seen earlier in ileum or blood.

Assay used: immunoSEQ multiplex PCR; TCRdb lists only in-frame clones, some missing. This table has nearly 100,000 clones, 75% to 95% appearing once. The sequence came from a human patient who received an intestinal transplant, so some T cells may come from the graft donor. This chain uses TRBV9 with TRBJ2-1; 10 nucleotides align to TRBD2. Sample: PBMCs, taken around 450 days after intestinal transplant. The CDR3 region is CASSPRTSGGEQFF. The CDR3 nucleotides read TGTGCCAGCAGCCCCCGGACTAGCGGCGGTGAGCAGTTCTTC.